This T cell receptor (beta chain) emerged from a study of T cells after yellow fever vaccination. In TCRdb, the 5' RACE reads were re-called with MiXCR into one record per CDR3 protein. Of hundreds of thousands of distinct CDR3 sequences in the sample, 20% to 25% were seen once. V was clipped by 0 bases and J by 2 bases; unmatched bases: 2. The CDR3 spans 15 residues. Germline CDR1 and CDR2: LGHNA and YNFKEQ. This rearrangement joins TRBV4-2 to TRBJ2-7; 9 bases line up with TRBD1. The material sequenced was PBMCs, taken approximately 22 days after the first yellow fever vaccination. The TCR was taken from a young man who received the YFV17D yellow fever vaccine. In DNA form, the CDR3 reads TGTGCCAGCAGCCAAGAGGGACAGGGAGCCTACGAGCAGTACTTC. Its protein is CASSQEGQGAYEQYF.